The entry below describes one T cell receptor beta chain. What it binds is unknown. Focal radiation with ipilimumab CTLA-4 blockade was given to patients with chemo-refractory metastatic non-small-cell lung cancer. This table comes from immunoSEQ multiplex PCR, and its TCRdb copy is limited to in-frame clones, with some not included. This repertoire shows 75,000 to 100,000 clones, more than 75% found once; its top ten account for 3% to 4%. This specimen comes from a study of radiotherapy plus CTLA-4 blockade in lung cancer. Study at large: Objective responses were recorded in about 18% of patients, with disease control recorded in about 29%.

Study results and limitations: Researchers report tumor-derived TCR clones expanding in blood after radiotherapy plus ipilimumab. With interferon-beta, early dynamics of blood T cell clones were reported to best predict response.

V was pared by 5 bases and J by 6 bases, with 20 bases between. CDR1 MNHEY and CDR2 SMNVEV come from the germline V gene (reference sequence). CDR3 size: 15 residues. This sequence was found in a human donor with non-small cell lung cancer who had a partial response to radiotherapy plus ipilimumab. This material consisted of peripheral blood, taken from a patient treated with radiotherapy plus ipilimumab. This chain links TRBV27 with TRBJ2-7, with a weak D call TRBD1 (6 bases). The CDR3 is CASSRDWTVSREQYF. The CDR3 DNA is TGTGCCAGCAGTCGAGACTGGACAGTCTCGCGCGAGCAGTACTTC.